This T cell receptor (beta chain) stems from a study of shared clonotypes between healthy human individuals (dated by TCRdb to the early 2020s). The study in broad terms: Three men and two women, aged 18 to 49 years, made up the cohort. For each donor, CD4 naive and CD4 memory were each run on three plates, CD8 naive on two plates, and CD8 memory on one plate. The study deeply sequenced blood TCR repertoires of about five healthy adults to estimate repertoire size and the extent of clonotype sharing between individuals. To increase sequencing depth and limit assay-specific biases, different laboratories used diverse techniques to prepare libraries and sequence TCR repertoires. Between about 0.85 and 10 billion PBMCs per donor were obtained by leukapheresis.

Healthy HIV-negative adults with no recently reported acute infections or vaccinations were included as donors. All donors were Caucasian adults living in Nashville, Tennessee, USA. CD4+ T cells were enriched by magnetic negative selection, after which naive cells were positively selected on CD45RA and the negative fraction was taken as the memory subset. After blood collection by leukapheresis, PBMCs were isolated using Ficoll-Histopaque density gradient centrifugation and then cryopreserved in the vapor phase of liquid nitrogen. Analytical flow cytometry was used to check the purity and quantity of every magnetically sorted T cell population. Genomic DNA was isolated from each sorted fraction and quantified by UV absorbance on a Nanodrop 2000c. As regards this clone: Its recognized antigen is unknown. The sample holds no much larger clone one base away, and base qualities are not on file.

Using the deep immunoSEQ assay, TCR CDR3 regions were amplified from genomic DNA by multiplex PCR. Extracted genomic DNA from each cell subset was distributed evenly across all wells of several immunoSEQ 96-well plates, and each plate was treated as a replicate. For sorted subsets, 150 to 250 ng genomic DNA, equal to tens of thousands of T cell genomes, was loaded into each replicate PCR. Purified libraries were measured with a Qubit 3.0 fluorometer, size-checked on a Bioanalyzer 2100, and measured again with the KAPA Library Quantification kit. Each immunoSEQ 96-well plate was sequenced on its own single-read 150-cycle Illumina NextSeq 550 flow cell. Regarding the original processing steps: Because the immunoSEQ output included only junctional sequences and no quality scores, the filtering could not be the same as the filtering used for full-length reads. Sequences were annotated with PyIR, a Python wrapper for IgBLAST v1.9, and V/J genes and CDR3 were assigned using IMGT germline references. Any read was removed if the V/J assignment was weak (E-value above 1e-6), the CDR3 was missing, or the read contained stop codons, out-of-frame junctions, or ambiguous translated residues. V3J clonotypes were defined as sequences sharing an identical inferred V gene, J gene, and CDR3 amino acid sequence. To compute the percentage overlap between repertoires, the number of shared unique clonotypes was divided by the size of the smaller repertoire. Three approaches were used to assess repertoire richness: RTK rarefaction, the Chao1 estimator, and Recon v2.1 estimates of unobserved clonotypes. Generation probabilities were computed with OLGA for all TCRbeta clonotypes obtained by the gDNA method from four donors. Here the immuneACCESS table is served through TCRdb, limited to in-frame sequences with V and J called. Missing clones are a known gap in these copies; in checked studies unresolved V genes cover under half, and the rest lacks a known reason. The V and J calls and the clone size are those of that table, but D and trimming were determined from the DNA. Here the sample has 1.4 million to 1.5 million clones; roughly 95% occur a single time. Approximately 1.2% of the sample lies in the top ten.

Cut back by 0 bases and 2 bases, the V and J ends lie 13 bases apart. Measured from the cysteine to the phenylalanine, the CDR3 is 16 residues long. The read is trimmed to its CDR3 DNA, 48 bases read in frame from base 1. Per the germline V gene, SGHRS is the CDR1 and YFSETQ is the CDR2. The paper's findings and limits, for the study overall: Based on pairwise subsampling, the degree of clonotype sharing among donors was expected to be affected by sequencing depth. Estimated clonotype richness was generally larger for naive than for memory subsets. Even with the large sequencing depth, rarefaction of the sorted-subset datasets indicated that sequencing was incomplete. Sharing across several donors was observed for 5% to 6.5% of naive CD4, around 3.5% of naive CD8, about 2.3% of memory CD4, and roughly 0.43% of memory CD8 clonotypes. Sampling was restricted to blood, and TCR repertoires in tissue are likely to differ from TCR repertoires in blood. Clonotypes shared by all four sorted-subset donors showed higher generation probabilities than non-shared clonotypes. Because the study included a small number of donors, the genetic and exposure-history diversity represented was limited.

The V and J genes are TRBV5-1 and TRBJ2-3, with the D gene uncertain. The sequence came from a man between 25 and 39 years old in good health. The sample consisted of naive CD4+ T cells sorted from blood. The label giving this sample's cell subset or site can be read as: CD45RA+ positively selected. The CDR3 sequence is CASSLVRDSYTDTQYF. The base sequence is TGCGCCAGCAGCTTGGTCCGAGACTCCTACACAGATACGCAGTATTTT.